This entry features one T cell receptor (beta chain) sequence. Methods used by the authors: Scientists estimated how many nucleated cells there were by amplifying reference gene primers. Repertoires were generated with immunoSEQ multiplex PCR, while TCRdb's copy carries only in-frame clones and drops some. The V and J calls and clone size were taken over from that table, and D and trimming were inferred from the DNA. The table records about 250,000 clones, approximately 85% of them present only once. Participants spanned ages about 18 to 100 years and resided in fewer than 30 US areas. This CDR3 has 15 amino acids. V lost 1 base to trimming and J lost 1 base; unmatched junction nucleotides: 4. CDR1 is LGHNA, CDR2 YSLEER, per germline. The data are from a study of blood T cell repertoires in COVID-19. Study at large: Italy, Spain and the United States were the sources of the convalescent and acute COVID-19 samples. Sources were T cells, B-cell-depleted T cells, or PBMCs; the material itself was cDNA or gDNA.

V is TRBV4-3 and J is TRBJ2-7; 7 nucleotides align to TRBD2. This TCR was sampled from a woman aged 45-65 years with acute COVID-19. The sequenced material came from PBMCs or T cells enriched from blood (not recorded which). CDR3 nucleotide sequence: TGCGCCAGCAGCCAAGTCCCTAGCGGATCCTACGAGCAGTACTTC. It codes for CASSQVPSGSYEQYF.